The 4 T cell receptor beta chains in this list originate from one sample, sequenced in a study of molecular identifiers for immune sequencing clone quantification. TCRdb ran MiXCR on the PCR reads and lists one entry per CDR3 protein. The sample consists of a few hundred thousand distinct CDR3 sequences, 25% of them appearing once. Source material: naive CD8+ T cells from blood, with Jurkat cell RNA spiked in. The subset here: FACS-sorted CD8+CD4-CCR7+CD45RA+ naive T cells. The source of these receptors is a human donor in good health. Some libraries in this study had Jurkat cell RNA spiked in.

With regard to this clonotype: A much larger clone sits a single nucleotide away, making a read error possible. The rearrangement links TRBV27 to TRBJ2-7; D perhaps matches TRBD1 (5 bases). With 9 bases removed from V and 0 bases from J, the gap between germline ends came to 15 bases. The CDR3 has 14 residues. CDR1 and CDR2 (germline): MNHEY, SMNVEV (reference sequence). CDR3 nucleotide sequence: TGTGCCAGTGCCACAAGGGGCCCCTCCTACGAGCAGTACTTC. Encoded protein: CASATRGPSYEQYF.

Worth noting for this clonotype: This may be a read error, as it is one base from a much larger clone. The chain has TRBV6-5 and TRBJ2-7; 8 bases fit TRBD1. This CDR3 spans 14 amino acids. Germline CDR1 MNHEY, CDR2 SVGAGI. The CDR3 region has the DNA TGTGCCAGCAGTTACCAGGGGGCTTCCTACGAGCAGTGCTTC. This gives the protein CASSYQGASYEQCF.

The chain combines TRBV13 with TRBJ2-1, with 8 bases lining up with TRBD1. Trimming cost V 5 bases and J 4 bases; bases outside gene matches: 7. CDR1 and CDR2 from the germline V gene are PRHDT and FYEKMQ (reference sequence). The CDR3 consists of 15 residues. CDR3 sequence: CASSPSGGWYNEQFF. As DNA, the CDR3 is TGTGCCAGCAGCCCCTCAGGGGGCTGGTACAATGAGCAGTTCTTC. Supplemented by reference TRBV13 and TRBJ2-1, the full variable domain reads AAGVIQSPRHLIKEKRETATLKCYPIPRHDTVYWYQQGPGQDPQFLISFYEKMQSDKGSIPDRFSAQQFSDYHSELNMSSLELGDSALYFCASSPSGGWYNEQFFGPGTRLTVL.

This clonotype was counted once. This chain uses TRBV12-3 or TRBV12-4 with TRBJ1-1, with 9 bases that match TRBD1. The CDR3 spans 14 residues. The ends lost 4 bases at V and 4 bases at J; junction bases unmatched: 4. This CDR3 is CASSSTGGITEAFF. CDR3 in DNA: TGTGCCAGCAGTTCAACAGGGGGCATCACTGAAGCTTTCTTT.